This T cell receptor (beta chain) was obtained from a study of blood T cells in healthy people across ages. This clonotype has at least ten counts. Its antigen is not identified. Germline CDR1 and CDR2: MDHEN and SYDVKM. The CDR3 is made up of 14 amino acids. V was trimmed by 3 bases and J by 1 base, leaving 8 bases between them. Combining a sample-barcoded 5' primer with a J-beta primer mix, a second PCR ran for roughly 6 to 11 cycles. TCRdb fed the 5' RACE reads into MiXCR, producing one record per CDR3 protein. The sample has 650,000 to 1,000,000 distinct CDR3 sequences; around 36% are singletons. The people who gave samples were healthy Caucasians from Russia, aged roughly 6 to 100. Each sample gave at least 7 million isolated PBMCs. Study-level points and caveats: It was the long-lived donors that had more naive CD4+ cells and higher diversity than aged donors.

What was sequenced was blood. J is TRBJ2-3 and V is TRBV28, with unresolved D. The clonotype was recovered from a man between 18 and 29 years old in good health. CDR3 region: CASSFPSGTDTQYF. CDR3 coding DNA: TGTGCCAGCAGTTTCCCGTCGGGCACAGATACGCAGTATTTT.